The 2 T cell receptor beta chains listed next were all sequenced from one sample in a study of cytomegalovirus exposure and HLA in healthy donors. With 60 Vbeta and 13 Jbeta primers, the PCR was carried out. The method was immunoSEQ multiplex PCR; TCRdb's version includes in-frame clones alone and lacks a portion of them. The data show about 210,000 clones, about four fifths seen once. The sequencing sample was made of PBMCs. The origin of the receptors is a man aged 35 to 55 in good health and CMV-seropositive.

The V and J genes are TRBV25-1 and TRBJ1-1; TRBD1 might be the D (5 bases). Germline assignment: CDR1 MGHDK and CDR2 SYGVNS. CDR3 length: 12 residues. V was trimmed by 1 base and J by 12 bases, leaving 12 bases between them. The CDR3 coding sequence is TGTGCCAGCAGTGAATCCTTAGGGGAATCTTTCTTT. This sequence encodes CASSESLGESFF.

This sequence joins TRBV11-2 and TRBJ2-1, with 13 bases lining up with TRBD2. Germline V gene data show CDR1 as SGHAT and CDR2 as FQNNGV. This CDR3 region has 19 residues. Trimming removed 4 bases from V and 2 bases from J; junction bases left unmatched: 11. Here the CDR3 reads CASSSVGLAGVLTYNEQFF. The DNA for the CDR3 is TGTGCCAGCAGCTCAGTTGGACTAGCGGGAGTACTTACCTACAATGAGCAGTTCTTC.